This T cell receptor (beta chain) was profiled in a study of cytomegalovirus exposure and HLA in healthy donors. About the research overall: Counted in an early data release were about 86 million unique TCRs from HLA-typed donors.

Findings and caveats of the study: Reportedly, TCR beta sequences accurately predicted HLA-A and HLA-B alleles in most subjects. Later analysis showed most CMV-associated TCR beta chains appearing HLA-restricted.

PCR used 60 Vbeta primers and 13 Jbeta primers. The data were produced by immunoSEQ multiplex PCR, yet TCRdb's version contains in-frame clones alone and is incomplete. The sample yields about 77,000 clones, of which the top ten take up approximately 15%. The CDR3 has 14 residues. V shed 0 bases and J 8 bases; nucleotides not matched to a gene: 4. The germline V gene encodes CDR1 SGHVS and CDR2 FQNEAQ. Note on this clone: Its antigen is unidentified.

Donors consisted of healthy bone marrow donors. The sample taken for sequencing was PBMCs. The rearrangement uses TRBV7-8 and TRBJ1-2; 9 bases are a match to TRBD1. This receptor was obtained from a man aged 45-65 years in good health and CMV-seropositive. CDR3 DNA sequence: TGTGCCAGCAGCTTAGCGGACAGGGGAAGAGGCTACACCTTC. This encodes CASSLADRGRGYTF.